Listed below are T cell receptor beta chains from one sample, sequenced in a study of CDR3 diversity in severe acne. MiXCR, applied by TCRdb to the PCR reads, yields one record per CDR3 protein. The sample consists of more than 85,000 distinct CDR3 sequences, under 60% of them appearing once. The sample comprised blood. These receptors all stem from a male donor with acne. CDR3s include the opening cysteine and the closing phenylalanine or tryptophan. The D gene is left open where the match is weak. Clone size is not always given. Where it is, it says once, few, many or a class for expanded clones.

D,size,J,V,CDR3,DNA
.,few,TRBJ1-2,TRBV10-3,CAISESVNYGYTF,TGTGCCATCAGTGAGTCCGTTAACTATGGCTACACCTTC
.,.,TRBJ1-5,TRBV7-8,CASSHALGSNQPQHF,TGTGCCAGCAGCCACGCGTTGGGTAGCAATCAGCCCCAGCATTTT
.,.,TRBJ2-7,TRBV12-3/TRBV12-4,CASTDGSIQYEQYF,TGTGCCAGCACCGACGGGAGTATTCAATACGAGCAGTACTTC
TRBD1,.,TRBJ1-2,TRBV10-3,CAISDPGTVNYGYTF,TGTGCCATCAGTGACCCCGGGACAGTTAACTATGGCTACACCTTC
TRBD2,.,TRBJ2-7,TRBV9,CASSYSTPLAGGGDYEQYF,TGTGCCAGCAGTTACTCGACCCCCCTAGCGGGAGGGGGCGACTACGAGCAGTACTTC
.,.,TRBJ2-1,TRBV20-1,CSAPTSRITSLDEQFF,TGCAGTGCTCCGACCTCTCGGATAACTAGTCTCGATGAGCAGTTCTTC
.,many,TRBJ2-1,TRBV2,CASTEGGAYNEQFF,TGTGCCAGCACCGAAGGGGGGGCCTACAATGAGCAGTTCTTC
TRBD2,many,TRBJ2-1,TRBV10-1,CASSAETSVDEQFF,TGCGCCAGCAGTGCCGAGACTAGCGTCGATGAGCAGTTCTTC
TRBD2,.,TRBJ2-1,TRBV20-1,CSASLAGSTHEQFF,TGCAGTGCTAGTCTAGCGGGATCAACCCATGAGCAGTTCTTC
TRBD1,.,TRBJ2-7,TRBV19,CASSTGTGYYEQYF,TGTGCCAGTAGTACCGGGACAGGCTACTACGAGCAGTACTTC
TRBD2,few,TRBJ2-7,TRBV15,CATSREGLAGGGEQYF,TGTGCCACCAGCAGAGAAGGACTAGCGGGAGGGGGGGAGCAGTACTTC
.,many,TRBJ1-5,TRBV7-2,CASSPTKGYQPQHF,TGTGCCAGCAGCCCCACCAAAGGTTATCAGCCCCAGCATTTT
TRBD2,many,TRBJ2-7,TRBV7-8,CASSLWALAGAYEQYF,TGTGCCAGCAGCTTATGGGCACTAGCGGGGGCCTACGAGCAGTACTTC
.,many,TRBJ2-7,TRBV4-1,CASSQDGQDYSYEQYF,TGCGCCAGCAGCCAAGATGGACAGGACTACTCCTACGAGCAGTACTTC
TRBD2,few,TRBJ2-5,TRBV25-1,CASSDHLKAGGETQYF,TGTGCCAGCAGTGATCACCTTAAAGCGGGAGGGGAGACCCAGTACTTC
.,many,TRBJ1-5,TRBV2,CASSEVGSSQHF,TGTGCCAGCAGTGAAGTAGGGTCGAGCCAGCATTTT
.,.,TRBJ1-5,TRBV2,CASRGDSNQPQHF,TGTGCCAGCAGAGGGGACAGCAATCAGCCCCAGCATTTT
TRBD1,.,TRBJ2-6,TRBV10-3,CAIRDTGTGGANVLTF,TGTGCCATCAGGGATACCGGGACAGGTGGGGCCAACGTCCTGACTTTC
TRBD1,.,TRBJ2-7,TRBV7-2,CASSSTGESTYEQYF,TGTGCCAGCAGCTCAACAGGGGAGTCAACCTACGAGCAGTACTTC
TRBD2,large,TRBJ2-1,TRBV25-1,CASGTREQFF,TGTGCCAGCGGGACTAGGGAGCAGTTCTTC
.,.,TRBJ2-3,TRBV5-1,CASSLIAGFGTYEQYF,TGCGCCAGCAGCTTGATTGCGGGGTTTGGGACCTACGAGCAGTATTTT